A selection of T cell receptor beta chains follows, all from one sample in a study of CD8+ T cells in alopecia areata. Some clones are missing from TCRdb's copy, which holds only in-frame ones; the method was immunoSEQ multiplex PCR. The sample lists 10,000 to 15,000 clones, approximately 67% occurring once. The sequencing here drew on skin, taken at week 4, from a patient treated with tofacitinib. Every receptor here comes from a human donor with alopecia areata. Both conserved end residues are part of each CDR3. Fields, in order: clone size, J gene, V gene, D gene, CDR3 DNA, CDR3 protein. A D gene is named only where the DNA matches it firmly. A clone size is listed for some rows: how often the clone was seen (once, few, many), or a class if it is expanded.

size: NA; J: TRBJ2-3; V: TRBV7-9; D: TRBD2; DNA: TGTGCCAGCAGCTGGGGGACTAGCGGGGGCACAGATACGCAGTATTTT; CDR3: CASSWGTSGGTDTQYF
size: NA; J: TRBJ2-7; V: TRBV30; D: NA; DNA: TGTGCCTGGGCGACGGGCTACGAGCAGTACTTC; CDR3: CAWATGYEQYF
size: once; J: TRBJ2-1; V: TRBV27; D: TRBD2; DNA: TGTGCCAGCAGGCTAGCGGGGGGGCGGTACAATGAGCAGTTCTTC; CDR3: CASRLAGGRYNEQFF
size: once; J: TRBJ1-3; V: TRBV6-5; D: NA; DNA: TGTGCCAGCAGTTACGGGCAGGGGGGAAACACCATATATTTT; CDR3: CASSYGQGGNTIYF
size: NA; J: TRBJ2-1; V: TRBV7-9; D: NA; DNA: TGTGCCAGCAGCCCAAGTACACGGACAGTCTCCTACAATGAGCAGTTCTTC; CDR3: CASSPSTRTVSYNEQFF
size: NA; J: TRBJ2-7; V: TRBV27; D: TRBD1; DNA: TGTGCCAGCAGCTATTCGGCTGGGACAGGGGGGTACGAGCAGTACTTC; CDR3: CASSYSAGTGGYEQYF
size: NA; J: TRBJ2-7; V: TRBV7-2; D: NA; DNA: TGTGCCAGCAGCGTCAGCGGCCGCTCCTACGAGCAGTACTTC; CDR3: CASSVSGRSYEQYF
size: NA; J: TRBJ2-7; V: TRBV6-5; D: TRBD1; DNA: TGTGCCAGCAGTGCGGGACAGGGAAATTACGAGCAGTACTTC; CDR3: CASSAGQGNYEQYF
size: once; J: TRBJ2-5; V: TRBV20-1; D: NA; DNA: TGCAGTGCTATACAGCAAGAGACCCAGTACTTC; CDR3: CSAIQQETQYF
size: NA; J: TRBJ2-7; V: TRBV5-1; D: TRBD1; DNA: TGCGCCAGCAGCTCTGGACAGGCCTCCTACGAGCAGTACTTC; CDR3: CASSSGQASYEQYF
size: NA; J: TRBJ2-5; V: TRBV6-5; D: NA; DNA: TGTGCCAGCAGTTACGTTACAGGGCAAGAGACCCAGTACTTC; CDR3: CASSYVTGQETQYF
size: NA; J: TRBJ2-3; V: TRBV5-1; D: TRBD2; DNA: TGCGCCAGCAACGGGGGGGCCTCAACAGATACGCAGTATTTT; CDR3: CASNGGASTDTQYF
size: NA; J: TRBJ2-5; V: TRBV7-2; D: TRBD1; DNA: TGTGCCAGCAGCTTAGCGCGGGACAGGGGGCAAGAGACCCAGTACTTC; CDR3: CASSLARDRGQETQYF
size: NA; J: TRBJ2-7; V: TRBV7-8; D: TRBD1; DNA: TGTGCCAGCAGCTTAGCCCGTTTCTTTTCGGGACAGAGAACCTACGAGCAGTACTTC; CDR3: CASSLARFFSGQRTYEQYF
size: NA; J: TRBJ2-2; V: TRBV7-9; D: NA; DNA: TGTGCCAGCAGCTTACGCAGGGACAACACCGGGGAGCTGTTTTTT; CDR3: CASSLRRDNTGELFF
size: NA; J: TRBJ1-2; V: TRBV11-2; D: TRBD1; DNA: TGTGCCAGCACAGTAGGACAGGGGGACTATGGCTACACCTTC; CDR3: CASTVGQGDYGYTF
size: NA; J: TRBJ1-1; V: TRBV6-5; D: NA; DNA: TGTGCCAGCAGTTCCCTCATTGGTGACGCTTTCTTT; CDR3: CASSSLIGDAFF
size: NA; J: TRBJ2-1; V: TRBV5-1; D: TRBD1; DNA: TGCGCCAGCAGCTTGGACACAGGGGACGTTTACAATGAGCAGTTCTTC; CDR3: CASSLDTGDVYNEQFF
size: NA; J: TRBJ1-1; V: TRBV19; D: TRBD1; DNA: TGTGCCAGTAGTCCGGGACAGGGACAGGCTGAAGCTTTCTTT; CDR3: CASSPGQGQAEAFF
size: once; J: TRBJ1-5; V: TRBV19; D: NA; DNA: TGTGCCAGTAACCATCAGGGCGGGCCCCAGCATTTT; CDR3: CASNHQGGPQHF
size: few; J: TRBJ2-3; V: TRBV5-4; D: NA; DNA: TGTGCCAGCAGCTTACAGAGCACAGATACGCAGTATTTT; CDR3: CASSLQSTDTQYF
size: medium-sized; J: TRBJ1-1; V: TRBV7-2; D: NA; DNA: TGTGCCAGCAGTTACGACTTGAACACTGAAGCTTTCTTT; CDR3: CASSYDLNTEAFF
size: NA; J: TRBJ2-1; V: TRBV7-2; D: NA; DNA: TGTGCCAGCAGCCCTGGTCAGCCGAATGAGCAGTTCTTC; CDR3: CASSPGQPNEQFF
size: NA; J: TRBJ2-3; V: TRBV5-1; D: NA; DNA: TGCGCCAGCAGCTCCGTAGCGGCAAGCACAGATACGCAGTATTTT; CDR3: CASSSVAASTDTQYF
size: NA; J: TRBJ1-1; V: TRBV5-4; D: TRBD1; DNA: TGTGCCAGCAGGACTGGGACAGGGGGCTGGAGCACTGAAGCTTTCTTT; CDR3: CASRTGTGGWSTEAFF